The rows below give T cell receptor beta chains drawn from one sample of a study of blood T cell repertoires in COVID-19. Some clones are missing from TCRdb's copy, which holds only in-frame ones; the method was immunoSEQ multiplex PCR. The sample has about 130,000 clones, around 73% seen once. Sequenced input: peripheral blood. These receptor sequences come from a man aged 55 to 70 who had recovered from COVID-19. Each CDR3 is given with its conserved first and last residue. A D gene is named only where the DNA matches it firmly. Clone sizes are given selectively: once, few, many, or a class where the clone is expanded.

CDR3 | DNA | D | J | size | V
CASSIRRVDPQHF | TGTGCCAGTAGTATTCGGCGGGTCGACCCCCAGCATTTT | . | TRBJ1-5 | . | TRBV19
CASSLSGGLESDQYF | TGTGCCAGCAGCTTATCCGGAGGGCTCGAGTCGGATCAGTACTTC | . | TRBJ2-4 | . | TRBV7-2
CASSATGNRGYTF | TGTGCCTCCTCCGCGACAGGGAATCGGGGCTACACCTTC | TRBD1 | TRBJ1-2 | . | TRBV15
CASSWTSDYEQYF | TGTGCCAGCAGCTGGACTAGCGACTACGAGCAGTACTTC | TRBD2 | TRBJ2-7 | few | TRBV7-9
CAWSVGTSGSLRFF | TGTGCCTGGAGTGTGGGGACTAGCGGGAGCCTCCGATTCTTC | TRBD2 | TRBJ2-1 | . | TRBV30
CASSPGGGAGTGELFF | TGCGCCAGCAGCCCGGGAGGCGGCGCGGGCACCGGGGAGCTGTTTTTT | TRBD2 | TRBJ2-2 | . | TRBV5-1
CASSLERRYTF | TGTGCCAGCAGCTTGGAGCGACGCTACACCTTC | . | TRBJ1-2 | . | TRBV5-6
CASSYEGAGISPLHF | TGTGCCAGCAGTTACGAAGGGGCAGGGATTTCACCCCTCCACTTT | . | TRBJ1-6 | . | TRBV6-6
CASSPARQNTEAFF | TGTGCCAGCAGCCCCGCTCGACAGAACACTGAAGCTTTCTTT | . | TRBJ1-1 | . | TRBV7-2
CASSLSLTSGAPSYNEQFF | TGTGCCAGCAGCTTAAGTCTGACTAGCGGGGCCCCGTCCTACAATGAGCAGTTCTTC | TRBD2 | TRBJ2-1 | . | TRBV7-2
CASSYQGTQYF | TGTGCCAGCAGTTACCAGGGCACGCAGTATTTT | . | TRBJ2-3 | . | TRBV6-5
CAWSRTSVGELFF | TGTGCCTGGAGTAGGACTAGCGTCGGGGAGCTGTTTTTT | TRBD2 | TRBJ2-2 | once | TRBV30
CASRGPATSGGIYEQYF | TGTGCCAGCAGGGGACCGGCGACTAGCGGGGGGATCTACGAGCAGTACTTC | TRBD2 | TRBJ2-7 | . | TRBV7-2
CASSFTQGSYEQFF | TGTGCCAGCAGCTTTACCCAGGGCTCATATGAGCAGTTCTTC | . | TRBJ2-1 | . | TRBV7-2
CASSFDSTNTQYF | TGTGCCAGCAGCTTCGACAGCACTAATACGCAGTATTTT | . | TRBJ2-3 | . | TRBV5-4
CASSPGLAGGETQYF | TGTGCCAGCTCACCGGGACTAGCGGGGGGAGAGACCCAGTACTTC | TRBD2 | TRBJ2-5 | once | TRBV18
CASSAMGGSDTEAFF | TGTGCCAGCAGCGCCATGGGGGGTTCGGACACTGAAGCTTTCTTT | . | TRBJ1-1 | . | TRBV5-4
CASRFRGGRNNEQFF | TGTGCCAGCAGATTCAGGGGAGGGAGGAACAATGAGCAGTTCTTC | . | TRBJ2-1 | . | TRBV11-2
CASSYGAGEIGEQYF | TGTGCCAGCAGTTACGGAGCAGGGGAGATAGGCGAGCAGTACTTC | . | TRBJ2-7 | . | TRBV6-6
CASSLSAGTGGVEQYF | TGTGCCAGCAGCCTATCGGCGGGGACAGGGGGCGTCGAGCAGTACTTC | TRBD1 | TRBJ2-7 | once | TRBV5-6
CASTLSGHSNTEAFF | TGTGCCAGTACACTGTCGGGACACTCGAACACTGAAGCTTTCTTT | . | TRBJ1-1 | once | TRBV19
CAISESQADNSPLHF | TGTGCCATCAGTGAGTCGCAAGCCGATAATTCACCCCTCCACTTT | . | TRBJ1-6 | once | TRBV10-3
CASSERAGNAGYTF | TGTGCCAGCAGTGAACGGGCGGGGAATGCTGGCTACACCTTC | . | TRBJ1-2 | once | TRBV2
CASTPIGGTSGYNEQFF | TGTGCCAGTACCCCAATAGGAGGGACTAGCGGATACAATGAGCAGTTCTTC | TRBD2 | TRBJ2-1 | . | TRBV19
CASRKGDEQYF | TGTGCCAGCAGGAAGGGGGACGAGCAGTACTTC | . | TRBJ2-7 | . | TRBV6-5
CASSLGQGNNEQFF | TGTGCCAGCAGCTTGGGACAGGGGAACAATGAGCAGTTCTTC | TRBD1 | TRBJ2-1 | . | TRBV28
CASSSGTSFNEQFF | TGCGCCAGCAGCTCCGGGACAAGTTTCAATGAGCAGTTCTTC | . | TRBJ2-1 | few | TRBV5-1